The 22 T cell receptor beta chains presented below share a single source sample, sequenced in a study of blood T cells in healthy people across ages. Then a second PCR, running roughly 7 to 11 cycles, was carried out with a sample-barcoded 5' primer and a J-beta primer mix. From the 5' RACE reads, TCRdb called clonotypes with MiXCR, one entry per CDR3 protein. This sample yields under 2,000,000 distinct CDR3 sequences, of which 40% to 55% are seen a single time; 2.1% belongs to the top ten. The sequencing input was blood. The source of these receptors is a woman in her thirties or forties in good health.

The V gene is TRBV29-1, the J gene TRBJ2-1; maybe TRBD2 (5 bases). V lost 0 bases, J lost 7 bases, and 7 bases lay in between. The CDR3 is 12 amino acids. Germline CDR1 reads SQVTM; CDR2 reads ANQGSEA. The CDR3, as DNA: TGCAGCGTTGAAGATGGACTTAATGAGCAGTTCTTC. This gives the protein CSVEDGLNEQFF.

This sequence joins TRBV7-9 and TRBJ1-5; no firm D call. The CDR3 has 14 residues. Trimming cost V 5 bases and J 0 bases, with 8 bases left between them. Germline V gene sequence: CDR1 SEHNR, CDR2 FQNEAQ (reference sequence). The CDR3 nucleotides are TGTGCCAGCAGCACGGAGATTAGCAATCAGCCCCAGCATTTT. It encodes CASSTEISNQPQHF.

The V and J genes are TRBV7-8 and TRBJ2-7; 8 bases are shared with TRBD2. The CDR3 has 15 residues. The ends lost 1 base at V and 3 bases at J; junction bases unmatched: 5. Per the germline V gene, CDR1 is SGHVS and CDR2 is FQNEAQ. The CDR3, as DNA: TGTGCCAGCAGCTTAGGACTAGCGATGAACTACGAGCAGTACTTC. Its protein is CASSLGLAMNYEQYF.

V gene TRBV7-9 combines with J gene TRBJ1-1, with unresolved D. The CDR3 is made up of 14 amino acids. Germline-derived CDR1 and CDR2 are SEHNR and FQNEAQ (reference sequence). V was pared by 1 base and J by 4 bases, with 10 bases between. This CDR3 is CASSLGVGITEAFF. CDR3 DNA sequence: TGTGCCAGCAGCTTAGGGGTTGGTATCACTGAAGCTTTCTTT.

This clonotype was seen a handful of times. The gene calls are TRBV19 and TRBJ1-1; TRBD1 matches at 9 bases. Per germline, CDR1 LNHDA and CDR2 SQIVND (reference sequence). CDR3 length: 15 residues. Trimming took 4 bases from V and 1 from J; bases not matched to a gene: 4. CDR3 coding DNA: TGTGCCAGTAGTAGAAACAGGGGGCGGAACACTGAAGCTTTCTTT. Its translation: CASSRNRGRNTEAFF.

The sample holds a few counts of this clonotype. CDR3 protein: CASTTDQLEGLDQETQYF. In nucleotides, the CDR3 is TGTGCCAGCACCACCGACCAATTAGAGGGGTTGGACCAAGAGACCCAGTACTTC. V is TRBV7-2 and J is TRBJ2-5; either TRBD1 or TRBD2 may fit D (5 bases each). Per the germline V gene, CDR1 is SGHTA and CDR2 is FQGNSA. V lost 7 bases and J 0 bases, leaving 24 bases between the germline ends. This CDR3 is 18 amino acids long.

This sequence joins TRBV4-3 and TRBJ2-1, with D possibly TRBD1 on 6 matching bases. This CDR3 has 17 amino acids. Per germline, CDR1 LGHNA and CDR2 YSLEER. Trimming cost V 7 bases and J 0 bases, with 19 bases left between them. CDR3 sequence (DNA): TGCGCCAGCAAACAGGGAGCTGCCATTGGCTCCTACAATGAGCAGTTCTTC. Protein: CASKQGAAIGSYNEQFF.

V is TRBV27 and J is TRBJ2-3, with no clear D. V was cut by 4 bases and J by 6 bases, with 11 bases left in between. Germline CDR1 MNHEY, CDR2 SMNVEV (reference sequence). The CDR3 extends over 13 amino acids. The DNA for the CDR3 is TGTGCCAGCAGTTCATATCGGATGGATACGCAGTATTTT. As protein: CASSSYRMDTQYF.

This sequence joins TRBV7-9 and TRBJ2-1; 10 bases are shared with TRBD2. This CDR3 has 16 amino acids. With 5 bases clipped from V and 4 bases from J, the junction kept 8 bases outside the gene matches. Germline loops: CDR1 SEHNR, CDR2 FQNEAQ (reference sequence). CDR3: CASSLIGLAEYNEQFF. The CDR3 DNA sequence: TGTGCCAGCAGCCTCATAGGACTAGCGGAGTACAATGAGCAGTTCTTC.

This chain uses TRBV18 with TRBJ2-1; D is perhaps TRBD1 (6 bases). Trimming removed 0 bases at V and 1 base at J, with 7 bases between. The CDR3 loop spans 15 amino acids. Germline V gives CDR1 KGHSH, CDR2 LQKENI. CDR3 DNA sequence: TGTGCCAGCTCACCACCGCAGGGGTCCTACAATGAGCAGTTCTTC. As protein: CASSPPQGSYNEQFF.

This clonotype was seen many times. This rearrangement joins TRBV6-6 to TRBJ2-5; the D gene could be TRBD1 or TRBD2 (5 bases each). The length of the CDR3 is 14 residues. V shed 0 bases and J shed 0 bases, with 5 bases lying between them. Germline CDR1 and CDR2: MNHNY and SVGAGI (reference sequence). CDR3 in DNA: TGTGCCAGCAGTTACTCGGGGGACCAAGAGACCCAGTACTTC. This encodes CASSYSGDQETQYF.

CDR3 sequence (DNA): TGCAGTGCGAGAACGGCGGCGTTCACAGATACGCAGTATTTT. This gives the protein CSARTAAFTDTQYF. This chain joins TRBV20-1 and TRBJ2-3; D uncertain. Between the trimmed V and J ends, which lost 6 bases and 2 bases, there was a span of 15 bases. The CDR3 is made up of 14 amino acids. Germline CDR1 DFQATT, CDR2 SNEGSKA (reference sequence).

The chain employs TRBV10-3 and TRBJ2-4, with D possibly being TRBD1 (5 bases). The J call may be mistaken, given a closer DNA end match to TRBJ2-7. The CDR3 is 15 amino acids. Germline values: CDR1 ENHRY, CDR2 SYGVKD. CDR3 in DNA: TGTGCCATCAGTGAGTCTGGTAGGGGCACCTACGAGCAGTACTTC. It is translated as CAISESGRGTYEQYF.

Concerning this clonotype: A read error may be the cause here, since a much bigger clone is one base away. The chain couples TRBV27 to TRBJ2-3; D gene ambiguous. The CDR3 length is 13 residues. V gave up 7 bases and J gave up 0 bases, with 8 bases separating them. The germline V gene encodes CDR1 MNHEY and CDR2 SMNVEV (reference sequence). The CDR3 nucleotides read TGTGCCAGCACGGAGTATAGCACAGATACGCAGTATTTT. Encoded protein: CASTEYSTDTQYF.

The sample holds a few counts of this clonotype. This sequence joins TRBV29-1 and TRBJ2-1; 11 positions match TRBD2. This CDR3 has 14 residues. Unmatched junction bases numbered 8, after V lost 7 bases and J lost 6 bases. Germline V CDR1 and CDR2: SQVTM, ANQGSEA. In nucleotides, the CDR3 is TGCAGCGAGTTAGCGGGGGGGATATTCAATGAGCAGTTCTTC. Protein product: CSELAGGIFNEQFF.

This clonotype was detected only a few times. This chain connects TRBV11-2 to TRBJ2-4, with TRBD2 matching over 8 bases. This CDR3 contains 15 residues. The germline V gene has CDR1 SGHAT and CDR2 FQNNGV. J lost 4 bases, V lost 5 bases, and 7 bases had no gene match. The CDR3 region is CASSPGGGRKNIQYF. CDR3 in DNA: TGTGCCAGCAGCCCGGGGGGGGGCAGGAAAAACATTCAGTACTTC.

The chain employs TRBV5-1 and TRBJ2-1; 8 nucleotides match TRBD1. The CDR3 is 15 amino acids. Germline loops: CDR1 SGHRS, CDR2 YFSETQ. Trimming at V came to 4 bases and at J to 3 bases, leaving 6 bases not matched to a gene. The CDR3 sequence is CASSIYRGNYNEQFF. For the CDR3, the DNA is TGCGCCAGCAGCATTTACAGGGGGAACTACAATGAGCAGTTCTTC.

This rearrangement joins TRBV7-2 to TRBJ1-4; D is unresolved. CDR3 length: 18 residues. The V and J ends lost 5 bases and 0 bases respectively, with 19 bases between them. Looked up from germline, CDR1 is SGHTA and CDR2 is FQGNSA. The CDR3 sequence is CASSPGWEPSATNEKLFF. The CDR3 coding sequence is TGTGCCAGCAGCCCGGGCTGGGAGCCCTCTGCAACTAATGAAAAACTGTTTTTT.

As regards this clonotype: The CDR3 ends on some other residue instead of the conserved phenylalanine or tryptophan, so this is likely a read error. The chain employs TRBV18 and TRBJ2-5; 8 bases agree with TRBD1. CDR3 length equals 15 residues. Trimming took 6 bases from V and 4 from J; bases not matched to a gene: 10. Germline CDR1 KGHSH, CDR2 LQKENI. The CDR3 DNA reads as TGTGCCAGCTCCGAGACAGGGGCGTCTGGAGAGACCCAGTACTTG. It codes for CASSETGASGETQYL.

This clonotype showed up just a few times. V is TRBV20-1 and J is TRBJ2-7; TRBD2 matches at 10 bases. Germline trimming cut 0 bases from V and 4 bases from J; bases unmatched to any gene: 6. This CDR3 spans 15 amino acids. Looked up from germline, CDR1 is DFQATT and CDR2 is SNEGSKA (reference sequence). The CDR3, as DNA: TGCAGTGCTAGAGATCCTAGCGGGGGTTTATACGAGCAGTACTTC. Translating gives CSARDPSGGLYEQYF.

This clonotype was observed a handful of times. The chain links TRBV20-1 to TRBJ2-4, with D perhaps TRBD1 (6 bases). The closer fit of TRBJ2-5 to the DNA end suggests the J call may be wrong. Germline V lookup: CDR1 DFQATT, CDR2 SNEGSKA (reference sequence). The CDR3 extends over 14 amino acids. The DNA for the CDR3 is TGCAGTGCTTTGAGACAGGAACGACAAGAGACCCAGTACTTC. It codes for CSALRQERQETQYF.

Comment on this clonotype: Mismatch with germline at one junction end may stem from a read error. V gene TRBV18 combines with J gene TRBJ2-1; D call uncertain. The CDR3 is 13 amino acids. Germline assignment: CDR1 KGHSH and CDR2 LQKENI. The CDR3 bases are TGTGCCAGCGCACCCGGACGTACGAATGAGCAGTTCTTC. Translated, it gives CASAPGRTNEQFF.